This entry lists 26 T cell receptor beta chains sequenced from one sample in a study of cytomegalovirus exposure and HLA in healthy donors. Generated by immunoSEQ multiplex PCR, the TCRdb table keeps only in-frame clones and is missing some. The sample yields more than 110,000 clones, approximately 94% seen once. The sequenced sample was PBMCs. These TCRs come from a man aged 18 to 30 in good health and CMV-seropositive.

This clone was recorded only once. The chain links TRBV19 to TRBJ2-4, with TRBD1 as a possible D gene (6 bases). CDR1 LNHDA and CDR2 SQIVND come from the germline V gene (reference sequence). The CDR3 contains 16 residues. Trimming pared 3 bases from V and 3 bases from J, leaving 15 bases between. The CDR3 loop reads CASSMGPGVVKNIQYF. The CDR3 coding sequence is TGTGCCAGTAGTATGGGTCCAGGGGTTGTCAAAAACATTCAGTACTTC.

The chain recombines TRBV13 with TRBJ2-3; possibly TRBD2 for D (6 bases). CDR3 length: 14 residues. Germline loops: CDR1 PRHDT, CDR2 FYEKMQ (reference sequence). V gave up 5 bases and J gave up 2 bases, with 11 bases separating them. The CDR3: CASSRGVATDTQYF. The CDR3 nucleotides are TGTGCCAGCAGCCGCGGGGTAGCCACAGATACGCAGTATTTT.

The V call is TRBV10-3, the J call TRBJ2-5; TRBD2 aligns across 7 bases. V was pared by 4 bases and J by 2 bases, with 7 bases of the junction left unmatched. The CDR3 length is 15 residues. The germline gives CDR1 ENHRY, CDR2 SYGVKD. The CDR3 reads CAISGGGGRQETQYF. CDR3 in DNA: TGTGCCATCAGTGGGGGGGGAGGGCGACAAGAGACCCAGTACTTC.

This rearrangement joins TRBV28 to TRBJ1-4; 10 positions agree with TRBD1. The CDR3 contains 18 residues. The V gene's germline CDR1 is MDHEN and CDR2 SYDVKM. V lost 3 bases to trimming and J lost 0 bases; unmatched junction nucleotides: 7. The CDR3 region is CASSFPGQGSATNEKLFF. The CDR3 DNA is TGTGCCAGCAGTTTCCCGGGACAGGGGAGTGCAACTAATGAAAAACTGTTTTTT.

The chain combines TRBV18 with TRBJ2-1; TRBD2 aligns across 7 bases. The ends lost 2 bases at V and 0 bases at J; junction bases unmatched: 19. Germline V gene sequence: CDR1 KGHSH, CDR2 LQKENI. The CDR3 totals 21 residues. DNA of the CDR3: TGTGCCAGCTCACCAAATCTCTTCTCGGTTGGCGGGAGTTCCTCCTACAATGAGCAGTTCTTC. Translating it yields CASSPNLFSVGGSSSYNEQFF.

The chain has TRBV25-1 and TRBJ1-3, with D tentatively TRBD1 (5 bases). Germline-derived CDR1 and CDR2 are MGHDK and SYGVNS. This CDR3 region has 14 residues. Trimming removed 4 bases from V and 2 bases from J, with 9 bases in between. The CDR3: CASSAPGAGNTIYF. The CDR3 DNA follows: TGTGCCAGCAGTGCCCCGGGGGCTGGAAACACCATATATTTT.

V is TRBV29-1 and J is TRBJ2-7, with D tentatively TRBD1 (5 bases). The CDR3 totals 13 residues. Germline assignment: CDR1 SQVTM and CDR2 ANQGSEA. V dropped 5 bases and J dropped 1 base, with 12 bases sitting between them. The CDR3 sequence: CSVMGRQSYEQYF. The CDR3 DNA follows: TGCAGCGTTATGGGGCGGCAATCCTACGAGCAGTACTTC.

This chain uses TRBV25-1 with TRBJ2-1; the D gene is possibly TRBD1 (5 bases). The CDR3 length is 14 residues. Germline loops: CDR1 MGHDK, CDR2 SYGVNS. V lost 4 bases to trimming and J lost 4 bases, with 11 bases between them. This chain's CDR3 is CASSAFKGYNEQFF. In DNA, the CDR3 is TGTGCCAGCAGTGCTTTTAAGGGGTACAATGAGCAGTTCTTC.

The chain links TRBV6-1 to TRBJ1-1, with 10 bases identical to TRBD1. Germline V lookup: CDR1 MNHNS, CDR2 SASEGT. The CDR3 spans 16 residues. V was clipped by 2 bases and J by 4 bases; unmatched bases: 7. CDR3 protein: CASSERDRGEGTEAFF. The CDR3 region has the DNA TGTGCCAGCAGTGAAAGGGACAGGGGAGAAGGCACTGAAGCTTTCTTT.

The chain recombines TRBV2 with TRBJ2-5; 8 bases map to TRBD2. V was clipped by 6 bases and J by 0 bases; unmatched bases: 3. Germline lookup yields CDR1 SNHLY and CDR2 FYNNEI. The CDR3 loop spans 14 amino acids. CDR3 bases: TGTGCCAGCAGCATACTAGCGGACCAAGAGACCCAGTACTTC. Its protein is CASSILADQETQYF.

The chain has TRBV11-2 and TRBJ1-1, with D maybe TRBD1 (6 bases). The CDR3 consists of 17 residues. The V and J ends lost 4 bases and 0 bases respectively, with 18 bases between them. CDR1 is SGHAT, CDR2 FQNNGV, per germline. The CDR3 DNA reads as TGTGCCAGCAGCTCGGGCCAGGGGTGGCCTATGAACACTGAAGCTTTCTTT. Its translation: CASSSGQGWPMNTEAFF.

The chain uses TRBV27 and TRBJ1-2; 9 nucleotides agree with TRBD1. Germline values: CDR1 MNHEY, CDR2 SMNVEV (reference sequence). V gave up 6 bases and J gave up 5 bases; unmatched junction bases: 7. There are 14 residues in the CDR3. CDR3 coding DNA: TGTGCCAGCAGCGCCGACAGGGGGGCTTATGGCTACACCTTC. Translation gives CASSADRGAYGYTF.

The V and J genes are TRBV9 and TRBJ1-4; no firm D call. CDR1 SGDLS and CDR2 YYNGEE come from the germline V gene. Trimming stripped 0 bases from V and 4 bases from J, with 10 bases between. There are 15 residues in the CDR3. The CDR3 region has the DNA TGTGCCAGCAGCGTAGGAGCCAGGCTTAATGAAAAACTGTTTTTT. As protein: CASSVGARLNEKLFF.

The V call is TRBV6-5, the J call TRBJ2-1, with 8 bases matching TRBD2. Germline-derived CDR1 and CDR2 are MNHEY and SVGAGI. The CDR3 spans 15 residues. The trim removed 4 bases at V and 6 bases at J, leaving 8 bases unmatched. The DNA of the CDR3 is TGTGCCAGCAGTTCCCCTCGGGAGGGCCGCAATGAGCAGTTCTTC. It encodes CASSSPREGRNEQFF.

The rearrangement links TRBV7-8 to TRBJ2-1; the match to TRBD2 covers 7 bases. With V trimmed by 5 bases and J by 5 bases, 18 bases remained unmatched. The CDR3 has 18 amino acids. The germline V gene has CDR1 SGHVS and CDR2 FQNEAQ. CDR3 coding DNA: TGTGCCAGCAGCCACGGAATACAAGCGGGACGCCTTGACAATGAGCAGTTCTTC. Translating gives CASSHGIQAGRLDNEQFF.

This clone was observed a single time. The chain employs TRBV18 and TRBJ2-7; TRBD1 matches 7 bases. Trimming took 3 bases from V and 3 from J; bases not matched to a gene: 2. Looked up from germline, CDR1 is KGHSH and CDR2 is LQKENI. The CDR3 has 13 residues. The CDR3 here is CASSPGQDYEQYF. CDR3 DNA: TGTGCCAGCTCACCCGGACAGGACTACGAGCAGTACTTC.

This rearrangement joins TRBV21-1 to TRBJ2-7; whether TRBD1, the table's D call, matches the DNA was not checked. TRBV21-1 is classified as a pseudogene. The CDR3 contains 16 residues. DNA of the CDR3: TGTGCCAGCAGCATCCCCTCGGACAGGGGCCCCTACGAGCAGTACTTC. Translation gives CASSIPSDRGPYEQYF.

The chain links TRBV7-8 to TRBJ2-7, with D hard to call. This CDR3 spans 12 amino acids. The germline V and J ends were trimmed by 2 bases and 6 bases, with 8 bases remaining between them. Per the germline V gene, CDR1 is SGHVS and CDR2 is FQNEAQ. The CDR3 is CASSLIASEQYF. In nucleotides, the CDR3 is TGTGCCAGCAGCTTAATAGCTTCCGAGCAGTACTTC. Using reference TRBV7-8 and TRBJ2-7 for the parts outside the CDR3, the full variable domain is GAGVSQSPRYKVAKRGQDVALRCDPISGHVSLFWYQQALGQGPEFLTYFQNEAQLDKSGLPSDRFFAERPEGSVSTLKIQRTQQEDSAVYLCASSLIASEQYFGPGTRLTVT.

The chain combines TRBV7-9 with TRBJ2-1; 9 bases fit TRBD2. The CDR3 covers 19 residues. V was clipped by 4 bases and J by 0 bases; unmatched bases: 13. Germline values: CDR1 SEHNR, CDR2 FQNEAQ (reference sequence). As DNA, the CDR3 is TGTGCCAGCAGCTCGAATAGCCTTAGCGGGAGAGGCTCCTACAATGAGCAGTTCTTC. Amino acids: CASSSNSLSGRGSYNEQFF.

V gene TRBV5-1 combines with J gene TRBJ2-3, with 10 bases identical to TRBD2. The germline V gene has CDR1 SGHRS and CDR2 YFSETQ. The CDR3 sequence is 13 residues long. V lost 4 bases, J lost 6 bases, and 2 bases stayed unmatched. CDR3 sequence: CASSLGLADTQYF. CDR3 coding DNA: TGCGCCAGCAGCCTGGGACTAGCGGATACGCAGTATTTT.

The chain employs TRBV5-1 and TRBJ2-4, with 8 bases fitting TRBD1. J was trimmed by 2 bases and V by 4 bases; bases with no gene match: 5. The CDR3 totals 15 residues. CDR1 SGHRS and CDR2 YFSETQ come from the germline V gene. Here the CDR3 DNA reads TGCGCCAGCAGCCTGGACAGGGTCACCAAAAACATTCAGTACTTC. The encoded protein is CASSLDRVTKNIQYF.

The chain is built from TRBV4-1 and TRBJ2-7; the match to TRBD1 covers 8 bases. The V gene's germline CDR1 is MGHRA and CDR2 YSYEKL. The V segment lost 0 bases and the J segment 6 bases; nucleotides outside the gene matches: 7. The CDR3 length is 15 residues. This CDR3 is CASSQESAGGIEQYF. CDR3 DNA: TGCGCCAGCAGCCAAGAAAGTGCAGGGGGCATCGAGCAGTACTTC.

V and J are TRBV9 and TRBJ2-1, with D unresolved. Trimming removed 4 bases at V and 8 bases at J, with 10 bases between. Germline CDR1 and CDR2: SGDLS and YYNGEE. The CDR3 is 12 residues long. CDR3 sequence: CASSFSLDEQFF. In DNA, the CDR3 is TGTGCCAGCAGCTTTAGCCTAGATGAGCAGTTCTTC.

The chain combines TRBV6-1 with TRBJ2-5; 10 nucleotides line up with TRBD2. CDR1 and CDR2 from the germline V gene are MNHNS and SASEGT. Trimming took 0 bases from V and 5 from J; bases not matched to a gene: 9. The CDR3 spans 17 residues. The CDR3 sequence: CASSEARGTSVVETQYF. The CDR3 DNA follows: TGTGCCAGCAGTGAAGCGCGAGGGACTAGCGTGGTCGAGACCCAGTACTTC.

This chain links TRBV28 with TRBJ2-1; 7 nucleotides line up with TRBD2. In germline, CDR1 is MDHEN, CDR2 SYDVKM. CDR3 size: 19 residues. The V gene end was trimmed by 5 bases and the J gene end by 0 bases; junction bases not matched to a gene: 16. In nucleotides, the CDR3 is TGTGCCAGCAGTGACGGGAGGCTCCCCTTTACCTCCTCCTACAATGAGCAGTTCTTC. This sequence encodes CASSDGRLPFTSSYNEQFF.

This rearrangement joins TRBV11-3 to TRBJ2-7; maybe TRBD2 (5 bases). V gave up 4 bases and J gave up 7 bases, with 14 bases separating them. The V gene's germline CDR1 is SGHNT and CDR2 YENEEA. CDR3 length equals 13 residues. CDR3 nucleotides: TGTGCCAGCAGCTCCAGTCCCGGCGGGGAGCAGTACTTC. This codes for CASSSSPGGEQYF.